These 15 T cell receptor beta chains share one sample of origin, sequenced in a study of blood T cell repertoires in COVID-19 (dated by TCRdb to 2020 to 2021). Library prep was done by the immunoSEQ multiplex PCR assay. Drawn from immuneACCESS, this table holds only the in-frame rearrangements with V and J called that TCRdb kept. Clones are partly lost; checked studies trace under half to an unresolved V gene and leave the rest unexplained. Counted in this sample were over 150,000 clones; about four fifths of them appeared once. 25% to 30% of the sample rests with the top ten. Sequenced: peripheral blood. These receptors were taken from a woman aged 60-70 years with acute or convalescent COVID-19.

The V gene is TRBV3-1 (or the pseudogene TRBV3-2), the J gene TRBJ1-5; D call uncertain. Germline V CDR1 and CDR2: LGHDT, YNNKEL (reference sequence). The CDR3 loop spans 17 amino acids. The V end was cut by 0 bases, the J end by 1 base, with 13 bases between. Here the CDR3 reads CASSQDGDGLSNQPQHF. CDR3 in DNA: TGTGCCAGCAGCCAAGATGGAGACGGGTTGAGCAATCAGCCCCAGCATTTT.

This clone was seen a single time. The chain employs TRBV5-8 and TRBJ2-2, with D perhaps TRBD1 (5 bases). CDR3 length equals 16 residues. Deletions cut 5 bases from V and 2 bases from J, with 16 bases between. Germline loops: CDR1 SGHTS, CDR2 YDEGEE. The CDR3 spells CASSRGKLINTGELFF. DNA of the CDR3: TGTGCCAGCAGTAGGGGAAAACTAATTAACACCGGGGAGCTGTTTTTT.

CDR3 protein: CAWSPGTAYEQYF. In nucleotides, the CDR3 is TGTGCCTGGTCACCCGGGACAGCCTACGAGCAGTACTTC. V gene TRBV30 combines with J gene TRBJ2-7, with TRBD1 matching 7 bases. The V gene's germline CDR1 is GTSNPN and CDR2 SVGIG (reference sequence). The J segment lost 2 bases and the V segment lost 5 bases, leaving 6 bases of the junction unmatched. CDR3 length equals 13 residues.

V usage is TRBV19 and J usage is TRBJ1-1, with 7 positions matching TRBD1. The V gene end was trimmed by 4 bases and the J gene end by 0 bases; junction bases not matched to a gene: 8. CDR1 and CDR2 (germline): LNHDA, SQIVND (reference sequence). This CDR3 spans 16 amino acids. The CDR3 here is CASSKARGQMNTEAFF. CDR3 in DNA: TGTGCCAGTAGTAAGGCTCGGGGACAGATGAACACTGAAGCTTTCTTT. The full variable domain, completed using reference TRBV19 and TRBJ1-1, is DGGITQSPKYLFRKEGQNVTLSCEQNLNHDAMYWYRQDPGQGLRLIYYSQIVNDFQKGDIAEGYSVSREKKESFPLTVTSAQKNPTAFYLCASSKARGQMNTEAFFGQGTRLTVV.

The gene calls are TRBV5-1 and TRBJ1-6; a weak D match, TRBD1 (5 bases). The germline V gene has CDR1 SGHRS and CDR2 YFSETQ. This CDR3 contains 16 residues. Trimming removed 2 bases at V and 0 bases at J, with 9 bases between. CDR3 amino acids: CASSFREGSYNSPLHF. The DNA for the CDR3 is TGCGCCAGCAGCTTCAGGGAGGGCTCCTATAATTCACCCCTCCACTTT.

This chain connects TRBV19 to TRBJ2-3, with 8 bases aligning to TRBD2. Germline CDR1 LNHDA, CDR2 SQIVND (reference sequence). This CDR3 comprises 15 residues. J was trimmed by 4 bases and V by 3 bases; bases with no gene match: 6. The chain's CDR3 is CASSMPGGRADTQYF. CDR3 coding DNA: TGTGCCAGTAGTATGCCGGGGGGGCGCGCAGATACGCAGTATTTT. Using reference TRBV19 and TRBJ2-3 for the parts outside the CDR3, the full variable domain is DGGITQSPKYLFRKEGQNVTLSCEQNLNHDAMYWYRQDPGQGLRLIYYSQIVNDFQKGDIAEGYSVSREKKESFPLTVTSAQKNPTAFYLCASSMPGGRADTQYFGPGTRLTVL.

This clone was picked up a small number of times. The chain joins TRBV20-1 to TRBJ1-5, with no clear D. Trimming cost V 5 bases and J 11 bases, with 10 bases left between them. The CDR3 is 10 amino acids. The germline CDR1 and CDR2 sequences are DFQATT and SNEGSKA (reference sequence). CDR3 nucleotide sequence: TGCAGTGCTTACGACCAGGCCCAGCATTTT. Translating it yields CSAYDQAQHF.

V is TRBV11-2 and J is TRBJ1-3; unclear D gene. The CDR3 is 12 residues long. V shed 6 bases and J shed 7 bases, with 10 bases lying between them. Germline values: CDR1 SGHAT, CDR2 FQNNGV. CDR3 loop: CASSRFANTIYF. For the CDR3, the DNA is TGTGCCAGCAGTCGTTTCGCGAACACCATATATTTT.

The rearrangement joins TRBV30 to TRBJ1-2; D call uncertain. The CDR3 loop spans 14 amino acids. Germline V lookup: CDR1 GTSNPN, CDR2 SVGIG (reference sequence). Trimming left V 0 bases short and J 2 bases short, with 10 bases between. The CDR3 region is CAWSVPQSNYGYTF. DNA of the CDR3: TGTGCCTGGAGTGTGCCACAGTCAAACTATGGCTACACCTTC.

This clone was seen a few times. The V gene is TRBV30, the J gene TRBJ1-6; perhaps TRBD1 as D (5 bases). This CDR3 is built from 14 residues. Deletions cut 6 bases from V and 7 bases from J, with 16 bases between. The germline V gene has CDR1 GTSNPN and CDR2 SVGIG (reference sequence). CDR3 sequence (DNA): TGTGCCTGCCCGATGGGGCAGATCAATTCACCCCTCCACTTT. Amino acid sequence: CACPMGQINSPLHF.

The chain has TRBV19 and TRBJ2-1; 10 nucleotides line up with TRBD2. J was trimmed by 8 bases and V by 3 bases; bases with no gene match: 10. Germline loops: CDR1 LNHDA, CDR2 SQIVND (reference sequence). The CDR3 runs to 16 residues. CDR3 protein: CASSIDTSGVWDEQFF. The CDR3 DNA sequence: TGTGCCAGTAGTATTGATACTAGCGGGGTGTGGGATGAGCAGTTCTTC.

The V call is TRBV3-1 (or the pseudogene TRBV3-2), the J call TRBJ1-2; D unresolved. Per the germline V gene, CDR1 is LGHDT and CDR2 is YNNKEL (reference sequence). The CDR3 length is 12 residues. The V end was cut by 1 base, the J end by 6 bases, with 6 bases between. The CDR3 coding sequence is TGTGCCAGCAGCCAAGGAGAACATGGCTACACCTTC. It specifies CASSQGEHGYTF.

The chain links TRBV28 to TRBJ1-3; 7 bases line up with TRBD1. CDR1 is MDHEN, CDR2 SYDVKM, per germline. Trimming removed 2 bases from V and 4 bases from J; junction bases left unmatched: 2. CDR3 length: 14 residues. The CDR3 DNA follows: TGTGCCAGCAGTTTAGGGACAGACGGAAACACCATATATTTT. Its protein is CASSLGTDGNTIYF.

V is TRBV4-1 and J is TRBJ1-5; maybe TRBD1 (6 bases). V lost 1 base, J lost 3 bases, and 13 bases lay in between. This CDR3 comprises 16 residues. CDR1 is MGHRA and CDR2 is YSYEKL in the germline V gene. The CDR3 region is CASSQATQGYNQPQHF. The CDR3 region has the DNA TGCGCCAGCAGCCAAGCAACCCAGGGGTACAATCAGCCCCAGCATTTT.

The gene calls are TRBV18 and TRBJ2-5; TRBD2 aligns across 8 bases. The CDR3 is 15 amino acids. V lost 2 bases, J lost 7 bases, and 9 bases stayed unmatched. Germline loops: CDR1 KGHSH, CDR2 LQKENI. CDR3 bases: TGTGCCAGCTCACCAACGCGGGGGGTTCCGAGGACCCAGTACTTC. The encoded protein is CASSPTRGVPRTQYF.